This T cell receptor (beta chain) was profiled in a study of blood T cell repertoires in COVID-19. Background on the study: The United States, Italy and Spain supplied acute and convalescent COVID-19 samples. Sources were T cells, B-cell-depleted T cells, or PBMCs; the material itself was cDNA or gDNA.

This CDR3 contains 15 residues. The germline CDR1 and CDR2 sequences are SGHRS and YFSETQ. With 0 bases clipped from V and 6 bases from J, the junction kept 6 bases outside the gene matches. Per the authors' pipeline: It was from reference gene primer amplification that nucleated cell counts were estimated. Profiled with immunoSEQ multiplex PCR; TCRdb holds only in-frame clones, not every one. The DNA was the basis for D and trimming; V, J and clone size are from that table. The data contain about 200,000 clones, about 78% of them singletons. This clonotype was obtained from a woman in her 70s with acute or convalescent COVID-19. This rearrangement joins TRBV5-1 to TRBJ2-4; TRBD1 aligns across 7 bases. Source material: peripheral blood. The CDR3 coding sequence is TGCGCCAGCAGCTTGGAACAGGGGAAAGGAAACATTCAGTACTTC. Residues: CASSLEQGKGNIQYF.